The 16 T cell receptor beta chains listed next were all sequenced from one sample in a study of technical replicates of blood from four donors. Assay: immunoSEQ multiplex PCR; the TCRdb copy retains only in-frame clones and omits some. The sample contains around 80,000 clones, about 89% of which appear only once. Sequencing was performed on T cells isolated from PBMCs. These TCRs come from a human donor in good health.

The chain is built from TRBV30 and TRBJ1-6; D unresolved. The germline CDR1 and CDR2 sequences are GTSNPN and SVGIG (reference sequence). The length of the CDR3 is 13 residues. V gave up 0 bases and J gave up 6 bases, with 6 bases separating them. Written as DNA, the CDR3 is TGTGCCTGGAGTGTAGAAGCTAATTCACCCCTCCACTTT. This codes for CAWSVEANSPLHF. The variable domain in full, with the rest retrieved from reference TRBV30 and TRBJ1-6, is SQTIHQWPATLVQPVGSPLSLECTVEGTSNPNLYWYRQAAGRGLQLLFYSVGIGQISSEVPQNLSASRPQDRQFILSSKKLLLSDSGFYLCAWSVEANSPLHFGNGTRLTVT.

By sample share, this clone is medium-sized. The chain links TRBV7-3 to TRBJ2-3, with 7 bases aligning to TRBD2. Germline CDR1 SGHTA, CDR2 FQGTGA. The length of the CDR3 is 14 residues. V shed 3 bases, J shed 0 bases, and the junction held 0 bases outside the gene matches. The CDR3 reads CASSFSGSTDTQYF. Here the CDR3 DNA reads TGTGCCAGCAGCTTTAGCGGGAGCACAGATACGCAGTATTTT.

The chain couples TRBV9 to TRBJ2-1; D is possibly TRBD2 (6 bases). This CDR3 has 16 residues. The V end was cut by 3 bases, the J end by 0 bases, with 13 bases between. Germline V gene sequence: CDR1 SGDLS, CDR2 YYNGEE. The DNA for the CDR3 is TGTGCCAGCAGCGCGGGACTTTCGTCCTCCTACAATGAGCAGTTCTTC. This encodes CASSAGLSSSYNEQFF.

The chain links TRBV11-2 to TRBJ2-7; TRBD2 might be the D (5 bases). The CDR3 loop spans 13 amino acids. Germline CDR1 is SGHAT and CDR2 is FQNNGV. Trimming pared 2 bases from V and 1 base from J, leaving 6 bases between. CDR3: CASSLSGSYEQYF. The CDR3 DNA follows: TGTGCCAGCAGCTTAAGCGGTTCCTACGAGCAGTACTTC.

This clone was found once. This chain connects TRBV27 to TRBJ1-4; possibly TRBD1 for D (5 bases). Germline loops: CDR1 MNHEY, CDR2 SMNVEV (reference sequence). This CDR3 spans 16 amino acids. Trimming removed 5 bases from V and 5 bases from J, with 18 bases in between. The CDR3 region has the DNA TGTGCCAGCAGTCGGATACCGGGACTGTTAAATGAAAAACTGTTTTTT. This sequence encodes CASSRIPGLLNEKLFF.

The chain couples TRBV5-1 to TRBJ1-1; D gene ambiguous. The CDR3 covers 15 residues. Germline V CDR1 and CDR2: SGHRS, YFSETQ. Trimming left V 2 bases short and J 0 bases short, with 11 bases between. Written as DNA, the CDR3 is TGCGCCAGCAGCTTCGAAAACAGACTGAACACTGAAGCTTTCTTT. Its translation: CASSFENRLNTEAFF.

The CDR3 is CASSSGLAGLSEQFF. Written as DNA, the CDR3 is TGTGCCAGCAGTTCCGGACTAGCGGGTTTGAGTGAGCAGTTCTTC. The gene calls are TRBV27 and TRBJ2-1; 11 bases align to TRBD2. This CDR3 is built from 15 residues. Germline V gene sequence: CDR1 MNHEY, CDR2 SMNVEV (reference sequence). V was clipped by 4 bases and J by 9 bases; unmatched bases: 8.

The genes are TRBV2 and TRBJ1-3; 8 bases line up with TRBD1. Germline V gene sequence: CDR1 SNHLY, CDR2 FYNNEI. The trim removed 4 bases at V and 4 bases at J, leaving 6 bases unmatched. This CDR3 region has 15 residues. The CDR3 DNA is TGTGCCAGCAGTGTACAGGGGGTATTAGGAAACACCATATATTTT. It translates to CASSVQGVLGNTIYF.

J is TRBJ1-5 and V is TRBV4-2; D gene uncertain. CDR3 length: 15 amino acids. Germline V gene lookup returns CDR1 LGHNA and CDR2 YNFKEQ. Trimming took 2 bases from V and 0 from J, leaving 8 bases between them. This chain's CDR3 is CASSQWASSNQPQHF. For the CDR3, the DNA is TGTGCCAGCAGCCAATGGGCCAGTAGCAATCAGCCCCAGCATTTT.

The genes are TRBV7-8 and TRBJ2-3, with TRBD2 matching over 8 bases. This CDR3 is built from 14 residues. In germline, CDR1 is SGHVS, CDR2 FQNEAQ. V was pared by 4 bases and J by 5 bases, with 5 bases of the junction left unmatched. The DNA for the CDR3 is TGTGCCAGCAGCTCAAAGCGGGAGTTAGATACGCAGTATTTT. It is translated as CASSSKRELDTQYF.

This chain connects TRBV11-2 to TRBJ2-5; no clear D gene. This CDR3 is built from 11 residues. With 4 bases removed from V and 4 bases from J, the gap between germline ends came to 4 bases. Germline V gene sequence: CDR1 SGHAT, CDR2 FQNNGV. The CDR3 loop reads CASSSIETQYF. The CDR3 DNA is TGTGCCAGCAGCTCAATAGAGACCCAGTACTTC.

The gene calls are TRBV6-5 and TRBJ2-7, with 9 bases fitting TRBD1. With V trimmed by 5 bases and J by 6 bases, 8 bases remained unmatched. The CDR3 extends over 14 amino acids. CDR1 is MNHEY, CDR2 SVGAGI, per germline. The CDR3 reads CASSPGTGFLEQYF. As DNA, the CDR3 is TGTGCCAGCAGTCCCGGGACAGGGTTTCTCGAGCAGTACTTC.

J is TRBJ1-5 and V is TRBV5-1, with D maybe TRBD1 (5 bases). This CDR3 spans 14 amino acids. CDR1 and CDR2 from the germline V gene are SGHRS and YFSETQ. V lost 2 bases and J 6 bases, leaving 12 bases between the germline ends. Written as DNA, the CDR3 is TGCGCCAGCAGCTTTAGAGGGGAGGGTCAGCCCCAGCATTTT. Amino acid sequence: CASSFRGEGQPQHF.

This chain links TRBV6-5 with TRBJ2-2; weak D call: TRBD1 (6 bases). The ends were cut back, 5 bases at V and 8 bases at J, with 9 bases in the middle. In germline, CDR1 is MNHEY, CDR2 SVGAGI. The CDR3 sequence is 12 residues long. The chain's CDR3 is CASSRRGGELFF. The CDR3 bases are TGTGCCAGCAGTCGAAGGGGGGGGGAGCTGTTTTTT.

V gene TRBV27 combines with J gene TRBJ2-5, with TRBD1 identical over 8 bases. In germline, CDR1 is MNHEY, CDR2 SMNVEV (reference sequence). CDR3 length: 15 residues. Germline trimming cut 5 bases from V and 7 bases from J; bases unmatched to any gene: 12. The CDR3 here is CASSQDQGQAGTQYF. CDR3 coding DNA: TGTGCCAGCAGTCAAGACCAGGGACAGGCTGGGACCCAGTACTTC.

The CDR3 protein is CAGGQTGDEQYF. In DNA form, the CDR3 reads TGTGCCGGGGGACAGACGGGGGACGAGCAGTACTTC. This rearrangement joins TRBV18 to TRBJ2-7; a possible D gene is TRBD1 (7 bases). The CDR3 totals 12 residues. The V end was cut by 11 bases, the J end by 5 bases, with 16 bases between. The V gene's germline CDR1 is KGHSH and CDR2 LQKENI. Variable domain in full (rest from reference TRBV18 and TRBJ2-7): NAGVMQNPRHLVRRRGQEARLRCSPMKGHSHVYWYRQLPEEGLKFMVYLQKENIIDESGMPKERFSAEFPKEGPSILRIQQVVRGDSAAYFCAGGQTGDEQYFGPGTRLTVT.